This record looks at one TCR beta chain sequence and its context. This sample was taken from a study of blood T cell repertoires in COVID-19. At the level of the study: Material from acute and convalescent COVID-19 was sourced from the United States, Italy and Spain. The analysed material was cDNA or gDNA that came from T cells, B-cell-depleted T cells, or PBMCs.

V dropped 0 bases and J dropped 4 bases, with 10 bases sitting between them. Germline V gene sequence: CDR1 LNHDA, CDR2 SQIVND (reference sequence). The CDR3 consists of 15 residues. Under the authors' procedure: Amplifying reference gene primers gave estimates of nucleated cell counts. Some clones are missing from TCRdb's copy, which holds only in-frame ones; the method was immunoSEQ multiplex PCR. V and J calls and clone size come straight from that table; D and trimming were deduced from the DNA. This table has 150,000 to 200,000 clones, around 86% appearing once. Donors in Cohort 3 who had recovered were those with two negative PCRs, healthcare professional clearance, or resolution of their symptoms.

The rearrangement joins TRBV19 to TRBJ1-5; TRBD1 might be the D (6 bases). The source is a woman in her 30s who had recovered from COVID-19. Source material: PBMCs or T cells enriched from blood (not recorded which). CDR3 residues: CASSIDIGGNQPQHF. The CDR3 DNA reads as TGTGCCAGTAGTATAGATATAGGGGGAAATCAGCCCCAGCATTTT. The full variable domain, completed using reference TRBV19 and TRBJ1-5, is DGGITQSPKYLFRKEGQNVTLSCEQNLNHDAMYWYRQDPGQGLRLIYYSQIVNDFQKGDIAEGYSVSREKKESFPLTVTSAQKNPTAFYLCASSIDIGGNQPQHFGDGTRLSIL.